A single sample gave rise to the 25 T cell receptor beta chains below, sequenced in a study of vaccination and CD4 T cells after COVID-19 (dated 2022 in TCRdb). The protocol used for the library was PCR. For sequencing, an Illumina iSeq 100 was employed. DNA from cultured CD4+ T cells was subjected to TCR sequencing with the Oncomine TCR Beta short-read assay at the Johns Hopkins FTIC core. The public reads were run again by TCRdb, first through fastp at Q25 and then through MiXCR, and only productive beta chains were kept. Under each unique CDR3 protein, matching rows form one entry showing the most common genes and DNA. This sample has more than 15,000 distinct CDR3 sequences in its table, and 44% of those were observed once. The ten largest clonotypes hold 3.5% to 4% of the sample. What these receptors recognize is not known. The treatment or condition tag for this specimen amounts to: approximately nine-day PBMC culture with coronavirus spike peptide pools or control peptides (ViraFEST assay).

Sequenced input: CD4+ T cells from blood, cultured in vitro. Source of these receptors: a human donor who had recovered from COVID-19.

The J gene is TRBJ1-6, the V gene TRBV2; no definite D call. Germline CDR1 and CDR2: SNHLY and FYNNEI. V lost 7 bases, J lost 0 bases, and 10 bases lay in between. The CDR3 spans 15 residues. The CDR3 region has the DNA TGTGCCAGCACTGCCACGAGCTCCTATAATTCACCCCTCCACTTT. It is translated as CASTATSSYNSPLHF.

V and J are TRBV24-1 and TRBJ2-1; D is possibly TRBD1 (6 bases). CDR1 is KGHDR, CDR2 SFDVKD, per germline. Trimming took 9 bases from V and 4 from J, leaving 15 bases between them. The CDR3 loop spans 14 amino acids. The chain's CDR3 is CATPPGTRYNEQFF. DNA for the CDR3: TGTGCCACCCCTCCCGGGACAAGATACAATGAGCAGTTCTTC.

A few counts support this clonotype. CDR3 residues: CASRVSRTAGPMGPQHF. The CDR3 DNA is TGTGCCAGTAGGGTGAGCCGCACGGCGGGACCCATGGGGCCCCAGCATTTT. The V call is TRBV19, the J call TRBJ1-5; maybe TRBD1 (5 bases). Looked up from germline, CDR1 is LNHDA and CDR2 is SQIVND (reference sequence). The CDR3 sequence is 17 residues long. V shed 6 bases and J shed 9 bases, with 27 bases lying between them.

V usage is TRBV18 and J usage is TRBJ2-7; possibly TRBD1 for D (5 bases). In germline, CDR1 is KGHSH, CDR2 LQKENI. Trimming cost V 1 base and J 2 bases, with 9 bases left between them. The CDR3 covers 14 residues. Written as DNA, the CDR3 is TGTGCCAGCTCACCACGGACATTAGCCTACGAGCAGTACTTC. This codes for CASSPRTLAYEQYF.

The chain links TRBV30 to TRBJ1-6; a possible D gene is TRBD1 (5 bases). Trimming left V 3 bases short and J 10 bases short, with 19 bases between. This CDR3 has 15 residues. Germline CDR1 and CDR2: GTSNPN and SVGIG (reference sequence). CDR3 in DNA: TGTGCCTGGAGCGCTAAGGTCGGGGGGGACTCACCCCTCCACTTT. Protein product: CAWSAKVGGDSPLHF.

CDR3 in amino acids: CASRADNTGELFF. CDR3 sequence (DNA): TGTGCCAGCAGGGCGGACAACACCGGGGAGCTGTTTTTT. This chain uses TRBV6-1 with TRBJ2-2; D gene ambiguous. Trimming cost V 6 bases and J 2 bases, with 7 bases left between them. The CDR3 contains 13 residues. Germline V gene lookup returns CDR1 MNHNS and CDR2 SASEGT.

This clonotype counts as medium-sized. The chain uses TRBV20-1 and TRBJ1-2; 7 positions match TRBD1. The V gene's germline CDR1 is DFQATT and CDR2 SNEGSKA (reference sequence). V lost 5 bases and J lost 6; bases outside the gene matches: 6. The length of the CDR3 is 12 residues. CDR3 DNA: TGCAGTGCTGATAGACAGGGTGATGGCTACACCTTC. It encodes CSADRQGDGYTF.

This chain links TRBV21-1 with TRBJ1-3; the table's D call, TRBD1, was not checked against the DNA. TRBV21-1 is an annotated pseudogene. The CDR3 has 17 residues. The CDR3 DNA reads as TGTGCCAGCAGCAAGGTCTCAACAGGGAGCCCCGGAAACACCATATATTTT. Translation: CASSKVSTGSPGNTIYF.

In this sample, this clonotype turned up a few times. The chain recombines TRBV6-1 with TRBJ2-5; no definite D call. The V and J ends lost 6 bases and 5 bases respectively, with 22 bases between them. The length of the CDR3 is 16 residues. In germline, CDR1 is MNHNS, CDR2 SASEGT. This CDR3 is CASSPPRRRHGETQYF. The CDR3 DNA reads as TGTGCCAGCAGCCCGCCCCGACGGAGACATGGGGAGACCCAGTACTTC.

V is TRBV15 and J is TRBJ2-1; 15 bases agree with TRBD2. V shed 4 bases, J shed 5 bases, and the junction held 12 bases outside the gene matches. Germline assignment: CDR1 LNHNV and CDR2 YYDKDF (reference sequence). This CDR3 comprises 19 residues. The CDR3 DNA is TGTGCCACCAGCAACGGAGGGACTAGCGGGAGGTCCCCCCACAATGAGCAGTTCTTC. Translated, it gives CATSNGGTSGRSPHNEQFF.

The V gene is TRBV2, the J gene TRBJ2-7; the match to TRBD1 covers 9 bases. The trim removed 7 bases at V and 6 bases at J, leaving 16 bases unmatched. This CDR3 is built from 16 residues. CDR1 and CDR2 from the germline V gene are SNHLY and FYNNEI. DNA of the CDR3: TGTGCCAGCAAAATGGACCCCGGGACAGGGTCGGGCGAGCAGTACTTC. Its protein is CASKMDPGTGSGEQYF.

The V gene is TRBV28, the J gene TRBJ2-2; 10 nucleotides agree with TRBD2. From germline, CDR1 is MDHEN and CDR2 SYDVKM. This CDR3 contains 15 residues. V lost 9 bases, J lost 5 bases, and 9 bases stayed unmatched. The chain's CDR3 is CASARTTSGTGELFF. The CDR3 DNA follows: TGTGCCAGTGCACGGACGACTAGCGGGACCGGGGAGCTGTTTTTT.

The V and J genes are TRBV15 and TRBJ2-3; TRBD2 matches at 10 bases. The J segment lost 5 bases and the V segment lost 2 bases, leaving 4 bases of the junction unmatched. This CDR3 contains 15 residues. From germline, CDR1 is LNHNV and CDR2 YYDKDF (reference sequence). The CDR3 nucleotides are TGTGCCACCAGCAGAACTAGCGGGACGGTAGATACGCAGTATTTT. Protein: CATSRTSGTVDTQYF.

Only a few counts were recorded for this clonotype. The genes are TRBV24-1 and TRBJ2-3; D is perhaps TRBD2 (5 bases). The CDR3 is 17 residues long. Trimming pared 4 bases from V and 2 bases from J, leaving 18 bases between. Per germline, CDR1 KGHDR and CDR2 SFDVKD. CDR3 bases: TGTGCCACCAGTGACTACCCTGCGCGGGTCCCCACAGATACGCAGTATTTT. Amino acid sequence: CATSDYPARVPTDTQYF.

V and J are TRBV19 and TRBJ1-3; no firm D call. The CDR3 runs to 13 residues. The germline V gene has CDR1 LNHDA and CDR2 SQIVND (reference sequence). V shed 4 bases and J shed 6 bases, with 10 bases lying between them. This chain's CDR3 is CASSTSLENTIYF. In DNA, the CDR3 is TGTGCCAGTAGTACCAGCCTTGAAAACACCATATATTTT.

This clonotype has more than one count but fewer than ten. Sequence at one end of the junction differs from germline and may be a read error. CDR3 nucleotides: TGTGCTAGCAGTTCGTCAGGGGTCAACGAGCAGTACTTC. Translating gives CASSSSGVNEQYF. The V call is TRBV7-7, the J call TRBJ2-7; D is perhaps TRBD1 (6 bases). The CDR3 totals 13 residues. CDR1 SSHAT and CDR2 FNYEAQ come from the germline V gene (reference sequence).

The chain combines TRBV5-4 with TRBJ2-7, with 8 bases lining up with TRBD1. This CDR3 is built from 15 residues. The V gene end was trimmed by 3 bases and the J gene end by 7 bases; junction bases not matched to a gene: 12. Germline V gene sequence: CDR1 SGHNT, CDR2 YYREEE (reference sequence). The CDR3 DNA reads as TGTGCCAGCAGCTCCGGACAGGGACAAGGTGGGGAGCAGTACTTC. This gives the protein CASSSGQGQGGEQYF.

The chain is built from TRBV11-1 and TRBJ2-7; D perhaps matches TRBD2 (6 bases). Germline CDR1 is SGHAT and CDR2 is FQDESV (reference sequence). V lost 5 bases to trimming and J lost 3 bases, with 14 bases between them. The CDR3 contains 14 residues. The CDR3 region has the DNA TGTGCCAGCAGCCCGGGACTGATCAACTACGAGCAGTACTTC. As protein: CASSPGLINYEQYF.

The chain uses TRBV2 and TRBJ2-2, with 16 bases lining up with TRBD2. Trimming cost V 4 bases and J 6 bases; bases outside gene matches: 8. Germline CDR1 SNHLY, CDR2 FYNNEI. There are 18 residues in the CDR3. CDR3 loop: CASSVGLAGGPGAGELFF. Here the CDR3 DNA reads TGTGCCAGCAGTGTGGGACTAGCGGGAGGGCCGGGAGCCGGGGAGCTGTTTTTT.

The chain joins TRBV28 to TRBJ1-5, with 9 positions matching TRBD1. V gave up 7 bases and J gave up 7 bases; unmatched junction bases: 11. The germline V gene has CDR1 MDHEN and CDR2 SYDVKM. The CDR3 spans 15 residues. CDR3 region: CASTNLGQGAQPQHF. The CDR3 DNA reads TGTGCCAGCACCAATTTGGGACAGGGTGCCCAGCCCCAGCATTTT.

The CDR3: CASLDRESEKLFF. The CDR3 DNA follows: TGTGCCAGCCTCGACAGGGAATCTGAAAAACTGTTTTTT. The chain is built from TRBV28 and TRBJ1-4; 7 bases are a match to TRBD1. Germline assignment: CDR1 MDHEN and CDR2 SYDVKM. This CDR3 spans 13 amino acids. Trimming cost V 8 bases and J 7 bases; bases outside gene matches: 7. Drawing the rest from reference TRBV28 and TRBJ1-4, the complete variable domain is DVKVTQSSRYLVKRTGEKVFLECVQDMDHENMFWYRQDPGLGLRLIYFSYDVKMKEKGDIPEGYSVSREKKERFSLILESASTNQTSMYLCASLDRESEKLFFGSGTQLSVL.

This clonotype was seen only a few times. This sequence joins TRBV15 and TRBJ2-3, with D possibly TRBD2 on 6 matching bases. The ends were cut back, 3 bases at V and 1 base at J, with 11 bases in the middle. There are 15 residues in the CDR3. Germline V gene data show CDR1 as LNHNV and CDR2 as YYDKDF (reference sequence). For the CDR3, the DNA is TGTGCCACCAGCAGCCTGCGGGGTGGCACAGATACGCAGTATTTT. Residues: CATSSLRGGTDTQYF.

This clonotype was seen a few times. The CDR3 sequence is CASMVAGQWVYSNQPQHF. The CDR3 coding sequence is TGTGCCAGTATGGTGGCGGGACAGTGGGTATATAGCAATCAGCCCCAGCATTTT. The gene calls are TRBV19 and TRBJ1-5, with 7 nucleotides matching TRBD1. The V and J ends lost 7 bases and 0 bases, in that order; junction bases with no gene match: 15. Germline V gives CDR1 LNHDA, CDR2 SQIVND (reference sequence). The CDR3 is 18 residues long.

This clonotype was counted only a few times. This sequence joins TRBV20-1 and TRBJ1-2; D is perhaps TRBD1 (6 bases). This CDR3 has 13 amino acids. The V gene's germline CDR1 is DFQATT and CDR2 SNEGSKA (reference sequence). The CDR3 sequence: CSALRDMNIGYTF. Here the CDR3 DNA reads TGCAGCGCCCTCCGGGACATGAATATTGGCTACACCTTC.

The chain carries TRBV4-2 and TRBJ1-6, with no clear D. The CDR3 has 16 residues. Germline V gene sequence: CDR1 LGHNA, CDR2 YNFKEQ. Trimming stripped 5 bases from V and 8 bases from J, with 19 bases between. CDR3 coding DNA: TGTGCCAGCAGCGGGTCCGGGATCTTTACCCATTCACCCCTCCACTTT. This translates into CASSGSGIFTHSPLHF.